This T cell receptor (beta chain) was identified during a study of PD-1 blockade in classical Hodgkin lymphoma. Study context: Patients were treated with nivolumab at 3 mg/kg, and this was given intravenously every 2 weeks.

A word on this clone: The target antigen is unknown.

All patients relapsed after autologous stem cell transplantation, and brentuximab vedotin exposure varied. Here immunoSEQ multiplex PCR was the method, and the copy in TCRdb shows in-frame clones only, minus some. The sample has about 110,000 clones, 89% seen once. Study-wide findings and caveats: Lower baseline TCR diversity was reported for newly diagnosed patients than for healthy donors.

V lost 0 bases and J lost 8, with 13 bases in between. The CDR3 extends over 14 amino acids. Germline loops: CDR1 LGHNA, CDR2 YSLEER. The genes are TRBV4-3 and TRBJ1-2, with TRBD1 as a possible D gene (6 bases). The receptor was isolated from a human donor with classical Hodgkin lymphoma. The sample was peripheral blood mononuclear cells (PBMCs), taken before the second cycle of nivolumab. The CDR3 coding sequence is TGCGCCAGCAGCCAAGAGGTGGGGGCGGGGGGCTACACCTTC. Protein: CASSQEVGAGGYTF.